This is a list of T cell receptor beta chains from one sample in a study of blood T cell repertoires in COVID-19. Clones were read by immunoSEQ multiplex PCR, and TCRdb kept only the in-frame ones, dropping some. The sample records approximately 230,000 clones, 70% to 85% being singletons. Sequencing was performed on peripheral blood. The receptors were sampled from an elderly woman with active or convalescent COVID-19. Each CDR3 is given with its conserved first and last residue. The order of the fields is J gene, D gene, V gene, clone size, CDR3 protein, CDR3 DNA. A D gene is named only where the DNA matches it firmly. Part of the rows lack a size; the others show once, few, many or a class for expanded clones.

TRBJ1-5 . TRBV5-1 . CASSYDSMTQPQHF TGCGCCAGCAGCTATGACAGTATGACCCAGCCCCAGCATTTT
TRBJ2-2 TRBD2 TRBV13 . CASSLVTSLAGGRNTGELFF TGTGCCAGCAGCTTAGTTACTAGTCTAGCGGGGGGCCGGAACACCGGGGAGCTGTTTTTT
TRBJ2-5 . TRBV7-5 . CVRSPVFLQETQYF TGTGTCAGAAGCCCCGTTTTCCTCCAAGAGACCCAGTACTTC
TRBJ1-1 . TRBV7-2 . CASSLHRMNTEAFF TGTGCCAGCAGCTTGCACAGGATGAACACTGAAGCTTTCTTT
TRBJ2-1 TRBD2 TRBV5-8 . CASSFSSGRVVNEQFF TGTGCCAGCAGCTTCTCTAGCGGGAGGGTGGTGAATGAGCAGTTCTTC
TRBJ2-3 TRBD2 TRBV5-1 few CASSFGSGGLASDTQYF TGCGCCAGCAGCTTTGGGTCTGGAGGACTAGCATCAGATACGCAGTATTTT
TRBJ2-7 TRBD1 TRBV18 few CASSPAGQGASYEQYF TGTGCCAGCTCACCTGCCGGCCAGGGGGCCTCCTACGAGCAGTACTTC
TRBJ2-1 TRBD2 TRBV7-7 . CASSQGATSASYNEQFF TGTGCCAGCAGCCAAGGGGCTACTAGCGCCTCATACAATGAGCAGTTCTTC
TRBJ2-7 TRBD1 TRBV19 . CASSIRPWDREDEQYF TGTGCCAGTAGTATTAGGCCCTGGGACAGGGAAGACGAGCAGTACTTC
TRBJ2-7 TRBD1 TRBV3-1/TRBV3-2 once CASSQSWTGGFEQYF TGTGCCAGCAGCCAATCTTGGACAGGGGGCTTCGAGCAGTACTTC
TRBJ2-7 TRBD2 TRBV4-2 . CASRPTSGSFYEQYF TGTGCCAGCAGGCCGACTAGCGGGAGCTTCTACGAGCAGTACTTC
TRBJ1-4 TRBD1 TRBV30 . CAWSVSPGQGLYALKATNEKLFF TGTGCCTGGAGTGTATCCCCGGGACAGGGTCTTTATGCACTTAAAGCAACTAATGAAAAACTGTTTTTT
TRBJ2-1 . TRBV18 . CASSPIGANEQFF TGTGCCAGCTCACCCATAGGGGCCAATGAGCAGTTCTTC
TRBJ1-4 TRBD1 TRBV4-1 few CASSRDRVYEKLFF TGCGCCAGCAGCCGAGACAGGGTTTACGAAAAACTGTTTTTT
TRBJ2-5 . TRBV3-1/TRBV3-2 . CASSQRGETQYF TGTGCCAGCAGCCAAAGAGGAGAGACCCAGTACTTC
TRBJ1-2 TRBD1 TRBV19 once CASSRTGFSNYGYTF TGTGCCAGTAGCCGGACAGGATTCTCTAACTATGGCTACACCTTC
TRBJ1-6 . TRBV2 . CASRRDFGSPLHF TGTGCCAGTCGCAGGGATTTTGGGTCACCCCTCCACTTT
TRBJ1-2 TRBD1 TRBV9 . CASSGGQGNGYTF TGTGCCAGCAGCGGCGGACAGGGAAATGGCTACACCTTC
TRBJ2-5 TRBD2 TRBV7-2 few CASSSGRAETQYF TGTGCCAGCAGCTCAGGGAGGGCAGAGACCCAGTACTTC
TRBJ2-1 TRBD2 TRBV4-1 few CASSQDMGTSGRSSEQFF TGCGCCAGCAGCCAAGATATGGGGACTAGCGGGAGGTCGAGTGAGCAGTTCTTC
TRBJ1-5 TRBD1 TRBV5-5 . CASSSGQGINQPQHF TGTGCCAGCAGCTCCGGACAGGGGATCAATCAGCCCCAGCATTTT
TRBJ2-7 . TRBV29-1 once CSVDRQGSGEQYF TGCAGCGTTGATAGGCAGGGGAGCGGCGAGCAGTACTTC
TRBJ2-3 . TRBV5-1 . CASSLTGTSTDTQYF TGCGCCAGCAGCTTAACAGGAACTAGCACAGATACGCAGTATTTT
TRBJ1-2 . TRBV4-2 few CASSQGDGDGYTF TGTGCCAGCAGCCAAGGTGACGGGGATGGCTACACCTTC
TRBJ2-1 TRBD1 TRBV29-1 . CSVGGDRVGWEQFF TGCAGCGTTGGGGGAGACAGGGTTGGATGGGAGCAGTTCTTC
TRBJ2-3 TRBD2 TRBV10-3 . CAKRRSSGRAADTQYF TGTGCCAAACGAAGATCTAGCGGGAGGGCGGCAGATACGCAGTATTTT
TRBJ1-5 . TRBV30 once CAWSVRGGQPQHF TGTGCCTGGAGTGTACGGGGAGGACAGCCCCAGCATTTT
TRBJ1-6 TRBD1 TRBV27 . CASSVTGVGNYNSPLHF TGTGCCAGCAGCGTCACAGGGGTCGGTAACTATAATTCACCCCTCCACTTT
TRBJ1-6 . TRBV30 . CAWSVEGSSYNSPLHF TGTGCCTGGAGTGTGGAGGGGAGCTCCTATAATTCACCCCTCCACTTT
TRBJ1-4 . TRBV29-1 few CSARVTNEKLFF TGCAGCGCCAGGGTAACTAATGAAAAACTGTTTTTT
TRBJ2-3 . TRBV28 . CASSLSTDTQYF TGTGCCAGCTCTCTCAGCACAGATACGCAGTATTTT
TRBJ1-2 TRBD1 TRBV19 . CASSMGQAWSYGYTF TGTGCCAGTAGTATGGGACAGGCCTGGTCCTATGGCTACACCTTC
TRBJ2-2 TRBD1 TRBV5-1 . CASNGQGAPDTGELFF TGCGCCAGCAATGGACAGGGGGCGCCTGACACCGGGGAGCTGTTTTTT
TRBJ1-6 . TRBV4-1 . CASSQDPGEGNSPLHF TGCGCCAGCAGCCAAGACCCAGGGGAAGGTAATTCACCCCTCCACTTT
TRBJ2-1 . TRBV5-4 . CASSLDSSYNEQFF TGTGCCAGCAGCTTGGATAGCAGCTACAATGAGCAGTTCTTC